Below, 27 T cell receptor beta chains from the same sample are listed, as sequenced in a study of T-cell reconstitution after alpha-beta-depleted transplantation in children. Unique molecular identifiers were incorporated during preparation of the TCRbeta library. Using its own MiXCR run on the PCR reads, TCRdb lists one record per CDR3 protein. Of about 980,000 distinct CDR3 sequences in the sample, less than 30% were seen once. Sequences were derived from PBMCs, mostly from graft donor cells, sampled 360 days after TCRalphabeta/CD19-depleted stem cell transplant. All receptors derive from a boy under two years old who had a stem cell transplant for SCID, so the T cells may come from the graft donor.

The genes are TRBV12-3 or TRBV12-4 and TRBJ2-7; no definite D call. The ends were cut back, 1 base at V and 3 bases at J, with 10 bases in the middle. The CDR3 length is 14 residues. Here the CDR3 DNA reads TGTGCCAGCAGTTTAGACGGACGGAACTACGAGCAGTACTTC. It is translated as CASSLDGRNYEQYF.

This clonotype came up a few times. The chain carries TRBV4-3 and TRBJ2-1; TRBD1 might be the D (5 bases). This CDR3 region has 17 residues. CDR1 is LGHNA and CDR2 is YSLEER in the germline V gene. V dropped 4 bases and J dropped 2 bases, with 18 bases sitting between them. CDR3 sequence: CASSLGPSPVAYNEQFF. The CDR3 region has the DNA TGCGCCAGCAGCCTGGGGCCCAGCCCCGTCGCCTACAATGAGCAGTTCTTC.

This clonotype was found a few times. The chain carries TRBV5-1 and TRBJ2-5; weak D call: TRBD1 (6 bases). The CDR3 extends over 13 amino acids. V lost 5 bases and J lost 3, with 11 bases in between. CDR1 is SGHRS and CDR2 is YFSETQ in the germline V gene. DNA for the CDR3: TGCGCCAGCAGGACAGGCGGAGAAGAGACCCAGTACTTC. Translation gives CASRTGGEETQYF.

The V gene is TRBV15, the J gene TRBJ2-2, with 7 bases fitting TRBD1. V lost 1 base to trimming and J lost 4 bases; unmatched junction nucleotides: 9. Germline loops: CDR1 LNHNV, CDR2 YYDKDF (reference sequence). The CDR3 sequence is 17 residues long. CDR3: CATSRARGQFGTGELFF. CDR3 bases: TGTGCCACCAGCAGAGCTAGGGGGCAGTTCGGCACCGGGGAGCTGTTTTTT.

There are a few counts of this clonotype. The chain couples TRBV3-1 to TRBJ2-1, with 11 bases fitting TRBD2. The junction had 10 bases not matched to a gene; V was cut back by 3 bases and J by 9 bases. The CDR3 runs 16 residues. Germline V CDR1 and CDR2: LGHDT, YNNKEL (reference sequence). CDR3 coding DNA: TGTGCCAGCAGCCATCAATTAGCGGGGGGGCAGGTTGAGCAGTTCTTC. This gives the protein CASSHQLAGGQVEQFF.

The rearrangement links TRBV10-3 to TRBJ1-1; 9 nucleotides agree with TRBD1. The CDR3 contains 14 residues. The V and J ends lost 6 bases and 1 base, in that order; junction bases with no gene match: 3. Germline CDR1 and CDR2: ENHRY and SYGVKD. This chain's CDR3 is CAISGTGPNTEAFF. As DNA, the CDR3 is TGTGCCATCAGCGGGACAGGGCCGAACACTGAAGCTTTCTTT.

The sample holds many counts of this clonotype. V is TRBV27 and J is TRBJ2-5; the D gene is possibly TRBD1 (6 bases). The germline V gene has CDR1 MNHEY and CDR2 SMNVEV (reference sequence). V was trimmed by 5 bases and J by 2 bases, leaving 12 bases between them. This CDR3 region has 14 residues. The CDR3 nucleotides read TGTGCCAGCAGTATACAGGGATCGCAAGAGACCCAGTACTTC. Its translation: CASSIQGSQETQYF.

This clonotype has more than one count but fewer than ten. The CDR3 spells CASSPRGSGTIRTDTQYF. The CDR3 bases are TGCGCCAGCAGCCCCCGTGGTAGCGGGACAATCCGCACAGATACGCAGTATTTT. This chain connects TRBV5-1 to TRBJ2-3, with 8 positions matching TRBD2. This CDR3 contains 18 residues. J lost 1 base, V lost 4 bases, and 14 bases had no gene match. Per the germline V gene, CDR1 is SGHRS and CDR2 is YFSETQ.

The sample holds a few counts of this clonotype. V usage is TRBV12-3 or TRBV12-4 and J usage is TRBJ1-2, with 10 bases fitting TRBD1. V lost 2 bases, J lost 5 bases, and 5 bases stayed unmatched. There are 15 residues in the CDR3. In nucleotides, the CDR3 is TGTGCCAGCAGTTTAATAGGGACAGGGGCGTATGGCTACACCTTC. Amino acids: CASSLIGTGAYGYTF.

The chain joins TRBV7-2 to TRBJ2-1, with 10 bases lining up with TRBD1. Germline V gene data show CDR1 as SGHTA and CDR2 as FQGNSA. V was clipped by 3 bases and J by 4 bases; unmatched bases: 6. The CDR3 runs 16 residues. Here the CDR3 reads CASSLRQGAIYNEQFF. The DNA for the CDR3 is TGTGCCAGCAGCTTGCGACAGGGGGCTATATACAATGAGCAGTTCTTC.

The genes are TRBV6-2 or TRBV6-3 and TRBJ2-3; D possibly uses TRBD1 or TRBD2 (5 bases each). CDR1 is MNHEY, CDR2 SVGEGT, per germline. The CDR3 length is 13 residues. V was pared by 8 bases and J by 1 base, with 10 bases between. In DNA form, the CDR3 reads TGTGCCAGCGGGGGTTATCGCACAGATACGCAGTATTTT. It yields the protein CASGGYRTDTQYF.

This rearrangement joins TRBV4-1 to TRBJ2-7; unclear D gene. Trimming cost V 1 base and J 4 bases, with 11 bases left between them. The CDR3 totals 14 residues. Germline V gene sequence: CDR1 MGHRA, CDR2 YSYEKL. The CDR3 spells CASSQVGVRYEQYF. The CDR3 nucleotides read TGCGCCAGCAGCCAAGTTGGGGTGAGATACGAGCAGTACTTC.

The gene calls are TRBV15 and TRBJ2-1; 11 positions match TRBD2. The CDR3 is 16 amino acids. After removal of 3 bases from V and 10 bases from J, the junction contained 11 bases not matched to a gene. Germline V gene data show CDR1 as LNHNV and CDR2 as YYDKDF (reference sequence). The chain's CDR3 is CATSRVLAGELWEQFF. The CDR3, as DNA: TGTGCCACCAGCAGGGTACTAGCGGGGGAACTCTGGGAGCAGTTCTTC.

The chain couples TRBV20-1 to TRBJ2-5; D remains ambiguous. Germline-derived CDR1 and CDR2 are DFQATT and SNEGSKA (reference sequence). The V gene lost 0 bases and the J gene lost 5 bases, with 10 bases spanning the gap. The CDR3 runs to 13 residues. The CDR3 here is CSARDSLRETQYF. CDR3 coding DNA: TGCAGTGCTAGAGATAGCCTAAGGGAGACCCAGTACTTC.

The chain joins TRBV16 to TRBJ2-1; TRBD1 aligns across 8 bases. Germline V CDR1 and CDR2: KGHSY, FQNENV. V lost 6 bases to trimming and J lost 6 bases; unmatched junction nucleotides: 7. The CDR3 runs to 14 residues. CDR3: CASSQDRAGNEQFF. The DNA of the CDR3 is TGTGCCAGCAGTCAGGACAGGGCCGGCAATGAGCAGTTCTTC. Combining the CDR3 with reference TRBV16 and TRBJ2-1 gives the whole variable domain GEEVAQTPKHLVRGEGQKAKLYCAPIKGHSYVFWYQQVLKNEFKFLISFQNENVFDETGMPKERFSAKCLPNSPCSLEIQATKLEDSAVYFCASSQDRAGNEQFFGPGTRLTVL.

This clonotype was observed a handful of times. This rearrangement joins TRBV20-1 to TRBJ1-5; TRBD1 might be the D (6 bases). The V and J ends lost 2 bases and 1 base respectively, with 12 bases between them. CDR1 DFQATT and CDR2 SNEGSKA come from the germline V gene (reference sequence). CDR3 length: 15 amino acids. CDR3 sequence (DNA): TGCAGTGCTAGACCCACAGGGCTGAGCAATCAGCCCCAGCATTTT. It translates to CSARPTGLSNQPQHF.

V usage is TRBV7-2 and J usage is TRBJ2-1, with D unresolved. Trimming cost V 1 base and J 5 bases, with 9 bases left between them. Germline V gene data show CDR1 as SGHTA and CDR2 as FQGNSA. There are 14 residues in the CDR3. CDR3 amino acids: CASSLGSVNNEQFF. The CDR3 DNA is TGTGCCAGCAGCTTAGGGTCCGTGAACAATGAGCAGTTCTTC.

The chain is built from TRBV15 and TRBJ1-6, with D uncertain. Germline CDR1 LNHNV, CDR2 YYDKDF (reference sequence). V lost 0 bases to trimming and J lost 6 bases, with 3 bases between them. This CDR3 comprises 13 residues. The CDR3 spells CATSRDPNSPLHF. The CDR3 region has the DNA TGTGCCACCAGCAGAGACCCTAATTCACCCCTCCACTTT.

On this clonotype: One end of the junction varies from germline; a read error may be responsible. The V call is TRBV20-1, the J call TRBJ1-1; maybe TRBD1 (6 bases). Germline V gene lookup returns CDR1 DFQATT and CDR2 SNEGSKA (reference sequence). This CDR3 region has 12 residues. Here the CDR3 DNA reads TGCAGTGCTTTCGGGGGGGCCCCCGATGGGATCTTT. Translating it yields CSAFGGAPDGIF.

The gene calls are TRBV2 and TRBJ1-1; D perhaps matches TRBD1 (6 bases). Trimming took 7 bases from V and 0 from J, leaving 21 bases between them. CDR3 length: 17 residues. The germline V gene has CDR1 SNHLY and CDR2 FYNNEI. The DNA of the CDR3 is TGTGCCAGCAATGACGCAGGGTGGAGGGACATGAACACTGAAGCTTTCTTT. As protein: CASNDAGWRDMNTEAFF.

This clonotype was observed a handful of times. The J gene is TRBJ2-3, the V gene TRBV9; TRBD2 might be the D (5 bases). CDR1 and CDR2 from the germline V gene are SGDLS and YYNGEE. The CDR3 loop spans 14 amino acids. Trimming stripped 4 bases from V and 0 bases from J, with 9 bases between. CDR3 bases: TGTGCCAGCAGCCCAGCGGTCAGCACAGATACGCAGTATTTT. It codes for CASSPAVSTDTQYF.

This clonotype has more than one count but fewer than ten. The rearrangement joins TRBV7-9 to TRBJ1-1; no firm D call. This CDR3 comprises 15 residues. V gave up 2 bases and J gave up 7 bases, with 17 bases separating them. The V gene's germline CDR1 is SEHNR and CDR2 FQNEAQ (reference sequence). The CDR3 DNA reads TGTGCCAGCAGCTTAAAAGTGGTGGAGGGTCTTGAAGCTTTCTTT. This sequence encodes CASSLKVVEGLEAFF.

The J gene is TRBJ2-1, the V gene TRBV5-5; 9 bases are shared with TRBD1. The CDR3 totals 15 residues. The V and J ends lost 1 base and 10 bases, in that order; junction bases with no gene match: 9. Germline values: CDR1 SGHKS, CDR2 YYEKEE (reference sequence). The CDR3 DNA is TGTGCCAGCAGCTTGCTGACAGGGGGTCTTGGAGAGCAGTTCTTC. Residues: CASSLLTGGLGEQFF.

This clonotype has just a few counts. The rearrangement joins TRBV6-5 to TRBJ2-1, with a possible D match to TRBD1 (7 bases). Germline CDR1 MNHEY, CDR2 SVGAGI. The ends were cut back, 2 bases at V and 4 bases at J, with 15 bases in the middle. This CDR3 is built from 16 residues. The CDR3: CASSYGSTGRYNEQFF. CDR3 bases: TGTGCCAGCAGTTACGGATCGACAGGGAGGTACAATGAGCAGTTCTTC.

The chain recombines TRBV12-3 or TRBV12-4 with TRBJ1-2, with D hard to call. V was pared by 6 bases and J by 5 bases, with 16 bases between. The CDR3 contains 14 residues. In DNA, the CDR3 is TGTGCCAGCAGCCCGGCCGGCTTACAATATGGCTACACCTTC. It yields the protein CASSPAGLQYGYTF.

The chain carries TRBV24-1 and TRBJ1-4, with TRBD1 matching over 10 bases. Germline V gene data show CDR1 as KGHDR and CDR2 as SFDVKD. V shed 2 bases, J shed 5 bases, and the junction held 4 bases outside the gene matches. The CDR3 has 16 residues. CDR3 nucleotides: TGTGCCACCAGTGATTCCGGACAGGGGGTAAATGAAAAACTGTTTTTT. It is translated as CATSDSGQGVNEKLFF.

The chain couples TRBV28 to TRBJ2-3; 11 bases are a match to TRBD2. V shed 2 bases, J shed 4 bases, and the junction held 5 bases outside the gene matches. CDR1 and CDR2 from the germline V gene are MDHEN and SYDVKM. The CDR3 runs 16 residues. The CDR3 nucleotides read TGTGCCAGCAGTTTAGTCCTAGCGGGGGGCCCAGATACGCAGTATTTT. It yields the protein CASSLVLAGGPDTQYF.